This T cell receptor (beta chain) was retrieved from a study of STAT3 mutations in large granular lymphocyte leukemia. Whole-study results and caveats: Variable sampling intervals and differing treatment regimens complicated linking therapy response to TCR clonal burden changes. At least one immunodominant TCR beta clonotype appeared in every T-cell large granular lymphocyte leukemia patient. Suggested: STAT3 mutation was not the ancestral event for these clonal expansions. In some patients, a small highly pathogenic clone possibly went undetected.

This clone turned up a few times. Its antigen is as yet unknown. V was pared by 3 bases and J by 6 bases, with 15 bases between. Germline lookup yields CDR1 GTSNPN and CDR2 SVGIG (reference sequence). The CDR3 length is 13 residues. Only in-frame clones appear in the TCRdb table, and some are missing; sequencing was by immunoSEQ multiplex PCR. The sample lists some 7,200 clones; 70% to 80% were seen once. V gene TRBV30 combines with J gene TRBJ2-7; possibly TRBD1 or TRBD2 for D (5 bases each). The receptor was derived from a middle-aged woman with T-cell large granular lymphocyte leukemia. Some clones in this sample may be carry-over from other donors' samples. The sample consisted of peripheral blood mononuclear cells. The CDR3 DNA is TGTGCCTGGAGCCTCCTCGGGGACCTCGAGCAGTACTTC. It specifies CAWSLLGDLEQYF.